The rows below give T cell receptor beta chains drawn from one sample of a study of shared clonotypes between healthy human individuals. Measured with immunoSEQ multiplex PCR; TCRdb has only the in-frame clones, and not every one. The sample holds approximately 700,000 clones; about three quarters are singletons and the top ten take around 1.8%. Sequences were obtained from memory CD4+ T cells sorted from blood. The source of these receptors is a woman aged 25 to 39 in good health. Both conserved end residues are part of each CDR3. The D gene is left open where the match is weak. Some rows mark clone size as missing; the rest say once, few, many or name a class of expanded clone.

d_gene,abundance,j_gene,v_gene,CDR3aa,CDR3nt
-,-,TRBJ2-7,TRBV6-5,CASARDGSHEQYF,TGTGCCAGCGCTCGGGACGGCTCGCACGAGCAGTACTTC
TRBD1,-,TRBJ2-7,TRBV28,CATTQGDIRYEQYF,TGTGCCACCACACAGGGGGACATACGATACGAGCAGTACTTC
TRBD2,-,TRBJ2-1,TRBV19,CASSATSAVYNEQFF,TGTGCCAGTAGTGCGACTAGCGCTGTCTACAATGAGCAGTTCTTC
-,-,TRBJ1-4,TRBV29-1,CSVTSQRNEGEKLFF,TGCAGCGTAACAAGCCAGCGGAACGAGGGTGAAAAACTGTTTTTT
-,-,TRBJ2-7,TRBV6-6,CASKLKTGPYEQYF,TGTGCCAGCAAACTAAAAACAGGGCCCTACGAGCAGTACTTC
-,-,TRBJ1-6,TRBV15,CATSGPGRRDSPLHF,TGTGCCACCAGCGGACCGGGGAGGAGGGATTCACCCCTCCACTTT
-,-,TRBJ1-2,TRBV6-6,CASSYSTTNYGYTF,TGTGCCAGCAGTTACTCGACCACTAACTATGGCTACACCTTC
-,-,TRBJ2-2,TRBV4-1,CASSQLAYTGELFF,TGCGCCAGCAGCCAACTAGCTTACACCGGGGAGCTGTTTTTT
TRBD1,once,TRBJ2-7,TRBV11-2,CASSLVAGGYEQYF,TGTGCCAGCAGCTTAGTGGCAGGGGGCTACGAGCAGTACTTC
TRBD1,-,TRBJ1-4,TRBV27,CASSLQGVGEKLFF,TGTGCCAGCAGTTTACAGGGGGTTGGAGAAAAACTGTTTTTT
TRBD2,-,TRBJ2-1,TRBV18,CASSPTGGSSYNEQFF,TGTGCCAGCTCACCGACGGGCGGGAGCTCCTACAATGAGCAGTTCTTC
TRBD1,-,TRBJ1-3,TRBV28,CASSPQGVRGRSGNTIYF,TGTGCCAGCAGTCCCCAGGGTGTCAGGGGGCGATCTGGAAACACCATATATTTT
TRBD1,-,TRBJ2-5,TRBV6-1,CASTGQGRETQYF,TGTGCCAGCACAGGACAGGGGAGAGAGACCCAGTACTTC
TRBD1,-,TRBJ2-3,TRBV6-1,CASSGTGNSADTQYF,TGTGCCAGCAGTGGGACAGGGAATTCTGCAGATACGCAGTATTTT
-,-,TRBJ2-7,TRBV4-1,CASSQVPGSLYEQYF,TGCGCCAGCAGCCAAGTGCCCGGGAGTCTCTACGAGCAGTACTTC
-,-,TRBJ2-4,TRBV7-8,CASSQTPARGKNIQYF,TGTGCCAGCAGCCAAACACCCGCAAGGGGCAAAAACATTCAGTACTTC
-,-,TRBJ1-5,TRBV4-1,CASSQDLGSARLSNQPQHF,TGCGCCAGCAGCCAAGATTTAGGGTCCGCCAGACTCAGCAATCAGCCCCAGCATTTT
TRBD1,once,TRBJ1-2,TRBV30,CAWSVIRGEGYTF,TGTGCCTGGAGTGTAATCAGGGGGGAGGGCTACACCTTC
-,-,TRBJ2-2,TRBV25-1,CASSDVQGDTGELFF,TGTGCCAGCAGTGACGTCCAGGGCGACACCGGGGAGCTGTTTTTT
-,-,TRBJ2-6,TRBV9,CASSVMPRANVLTF,TGTGCCAGCAGCGTTATGCCTCGGGCCAACGTCCTGACTTTC
TRBD2,-,TRBJ2-7,TRBV6-1,CATLSGTTSYEQYF,TGTGCCACCCTTAGCGGGACAACCTCCTACGAGCAGTACTTC
-,-,TRBJ1-5,TRBV7-3,CASSLGRDQPQHF,TGTGCCAGCAGCTTAGGACGGGATCAGCCCCAGCATTTT
-,-,TRBJ2-2,TRBV5-6,CASSLRTDANTGELFF,TGTGCCAGCAGCTTGCGGACAGACGCGAACACCGGGGAGCTGTTTTTT
-,-,TRBJ2-7,TRBV13,CASSSIQRGYEQYF,TGTGCCAGCAGCTCAATACAGAGGGGCTACGAGCAGTACTTC
-,few,TRBJ1-1,TRBV29-1,CSVDQGRNTEAFF,TGCAGCGTTGATCAGGGTCGGAACACTGAAGCTTTCTTT
TRBD2,-,TRBJ2-1,TRBV19,CASSIALAGPNEQFF,TGTGCCAGTAGTATAGCTCTAGCGGGCCCCAATGAGCAGTTCTTC
-,few,TRBJ2-7,TRBV7-9,CASLGGTTYEQYF,TGTGCCAGCCTAGGGGGGACTACCTACGAGCAGTACTTC
-,-,TRBJ1-5,TRBV5-1,CASSSAGSSQPQHF,TGCGCCAGCAGCTCTGCAGGGAGTAGTCAGCCCCAGCATTTT
TRBD1,-,TRBJ2-7,TRBV25-1,CASSDSDRGSYEQYF,TGTGCCAGCAGTGATTCGGACAGGGGGAGTTACGAGCAGTACTTC
-,-,TRBJ2-3,TRBV10-1,CASTDTQYF,TGCGCCAGCACTGATACGCAGTATTTT
TRBD2,-,TRBJ2-3,TRBV28,CASSFEAGVGTDTQYF,TGTGCCAGCAGTTTCGAGGCGGGAGTTGGGACAGATACGCAGTATTTT
TRBD2,-,TRBJ2-7,TRBV13,CASSRRLAGTYEQYF,TGTGCCAGCAGCCGCCGACTAGCGGGAACCTACGAGCAGTACTTC
-,-,TRBJ2-2,TRBV18,CASSPPSLGNTGELFF,TGTGCCAGCTCACCACCGAGCCTCGGGAACACCGGGGAGCTGTTTTTT
-,-,TRBJ2-5,TRBV6-1,CASSGSRTQYF,TGTGCCAGCAGTGGGTCGAGGACCCAGTACTTC
TRBD2,once,TRBJ2-4,TRBV4-1,CASSRELAGGRIQYF,TGCGCCAGCAGCCGAGAACTAGCGGGAGGAAGGATTCAGTACTTC
TRBD1,few,TRBJ1-4,TRBV19,CASLDRGLDEKLFF,TGTGCCAGCTTGGACAGGGGGTTGGATGAAAAACTGTTTTTT
-,-,TRBJ2-2,TRBV9,CASSVEGGVRTGELFF,TGTGCCAGCAGCGTAGAAGGGGGAGTGCGGACCGGGGAGCTGTTTTTT
-,-,TRBJ2-3,TRBV27,CASSRGTFNTDTQYF,TGTGCCAGCAGCAGGGGGACTTTTAACACAGATACGCAGTATTTT
TRBD2,-,TRBJ2-2,TRBV9,CASSVGTSRNTGELFF,TGTGCCAGCAGCGTAGGGACTAGCAGAAACACCGGGGAGCTGTTTTTT
TRBD2,few,TRBJ2-7,TRBV25-1,CASTSTSGYEQYF,TGTGCCAGCACCTCGACTAGCGGCTACGAGCAGTACTTC
-,-,TRBJ1-1,TRBV6-6,CASSREGNTEAFF,TGTGCCAGCAGCCGGGAGGGGAACACTGAAGCTTTCTTT
-,-,TRBJ1-5,TRBV25-1,CASSTRQDQPQHF,TGTGCCAGCAGTACCCGACAGGATCAGCCCCAGCATTTT
-,once,TRBJ2-3,TRBV29-1,CSAGGNTDTQYF,TGCAGCGCAGGAGGGAACACAGATACGCAGTATTTT
TRBD2,-,TRBJ2-7,TRBV11-2,CASSLDTGGAYEQYF,TGTGCCAGCAGCTTAGATACGGGAGGGGCCTACGAGCAGTACTTC
-,-,TRBJ1-1,TRBV30,CASDRFATEAFF,TGTGCCAGCGACAGGTTCGCCACTGAAGCTTTCTTT
TRBD1,-,TRBJ2-3,TRBV11-2,CASSLVTGPATDTQYF,TGTGCCAGCAGCTTAGTGACAGGGCCCGCCACAGATACGCAGTATTTT
TRBD2,-,TRBJ2-7,TRBV5-6,CASNQLGGRANEQYF,TGTGCCAGCAACCAACTTGGCGGGAGGGCCAACGAGCAGTACTTC
-,-,TRBJ1-1,TRBV5-4,CASSQGERMNTEAFF,TGTGCCAGCAGCCAGGGAGAGCGAATGAACACTGAAGCTTTCTTT
TRBD2,-,TRBJ2-5,TRBV18,CASSPGGKETQYF,TGTGCCAGCTCACCGGGGGGGAAAGAGACCCAGTACTTC
-,-,TRBJ1-3,TRBV5-4,CASSTDPPGLNSGNTIYF,TGTGCCAGCAGTACCGACCCTCCGGGACTCAACTCTGGAAACACCATATATTTT
-,-,TRBJ2-3,TRBV7-9,CASSFAATSTDTQYF,TGTGCCAGCAGCTTCGCAGCGACTAGCACAGATACGCAGTATTTT
TRBD1,-,TRBJ2-5,TRBV5-1,CASRQTGSEQYF,TGCGCCAGCAGACAGACAGGGTCAGAGCAGTACTTC
TRBD2,-,TRBJ2-1,TRBV30,CAWSVWSSGTNEQFF,TGTGCCTGGAGTGTGTGGTCTAGCGGGACCAATGAGCAGTTCTTC